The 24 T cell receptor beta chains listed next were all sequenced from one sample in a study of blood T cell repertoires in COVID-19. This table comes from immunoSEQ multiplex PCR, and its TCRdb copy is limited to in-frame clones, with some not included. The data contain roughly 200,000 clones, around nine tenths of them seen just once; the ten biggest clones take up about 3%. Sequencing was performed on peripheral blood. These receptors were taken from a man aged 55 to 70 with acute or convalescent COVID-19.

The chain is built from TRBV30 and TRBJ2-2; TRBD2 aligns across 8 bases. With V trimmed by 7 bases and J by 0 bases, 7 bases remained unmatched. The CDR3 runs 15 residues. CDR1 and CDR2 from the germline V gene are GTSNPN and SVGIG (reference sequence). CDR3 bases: TGTGCCTTCCAGCGGGGGAGAGCGAACACCGGGGAGCTGTTTTTT. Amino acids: CAFQRGRANTGELFF.

CDR3 in amino acids: CATSRAGAIEQYF. Here the CDR3 DNA reads TGTGCCACCAGTAGGGCGGGGGCAATCGAGCAGTACTTC. The J gene is TRBJ2-7, the V gene TRBV24-1, with D tentatively TRBD2 (7 bases). Germline CDR1 is KGHDR and CDR2 is SFDVKD. The ends were cut back, 6 bases at V and 6 bases at J, with 14 bases in the middle. CDR3 length equals 13 residues.

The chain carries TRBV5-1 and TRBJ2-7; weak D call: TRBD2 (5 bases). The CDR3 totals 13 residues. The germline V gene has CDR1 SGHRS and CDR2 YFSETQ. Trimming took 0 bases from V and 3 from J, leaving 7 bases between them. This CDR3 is CASSLVGNYEQYF. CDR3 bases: TGCGCCAGCAGCTTGGTCGGGAACTACGAGCAGTACTTC.

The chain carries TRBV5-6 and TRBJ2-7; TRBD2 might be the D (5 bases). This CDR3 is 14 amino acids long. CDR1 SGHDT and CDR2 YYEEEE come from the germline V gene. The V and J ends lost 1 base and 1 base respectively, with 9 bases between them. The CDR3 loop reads CASSLLPGSYEQYF. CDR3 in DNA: TGTGCCAGCAGCTTGCTTCCGGGGTCCTACGAGCAGTACTTC.

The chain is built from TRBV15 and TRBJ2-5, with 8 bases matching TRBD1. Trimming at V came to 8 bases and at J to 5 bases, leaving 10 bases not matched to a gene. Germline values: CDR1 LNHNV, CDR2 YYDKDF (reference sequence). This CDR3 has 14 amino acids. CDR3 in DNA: TGTGCCACCGAGATGACAGGGGAGAGGGAGACCCAGTACTTC. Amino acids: CATEMTGERETQYF.

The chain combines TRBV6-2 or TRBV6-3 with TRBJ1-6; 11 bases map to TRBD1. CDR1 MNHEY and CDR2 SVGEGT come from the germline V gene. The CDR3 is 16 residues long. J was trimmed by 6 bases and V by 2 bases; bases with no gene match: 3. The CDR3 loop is CASSYGTGGFNSPLHF. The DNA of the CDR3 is TGTGCCAGCAGTTACGGGACAGGGGGATTTAATTCACCCCTCCACTTT.

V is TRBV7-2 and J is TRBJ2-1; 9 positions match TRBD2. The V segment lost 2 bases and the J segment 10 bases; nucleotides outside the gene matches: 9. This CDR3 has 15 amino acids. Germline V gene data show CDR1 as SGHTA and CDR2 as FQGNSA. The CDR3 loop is CASSLQAGGAGEQFF. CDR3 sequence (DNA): TGTGCCAGCAGCTTACAGGCGGGGGGGGCCGGCGAGCAGTTCTTC. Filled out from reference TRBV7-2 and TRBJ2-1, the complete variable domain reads GAGVSQSPSNKVTEKGKDVELRCDPISGHTALYWYRQSLGQGLEFLIYFQGNSAPDKSGLPSDRFSAERTGGSVSTLTIQRTQQEDSAVYLCASSLQAGGAGEQFFGPGTRLTVL.

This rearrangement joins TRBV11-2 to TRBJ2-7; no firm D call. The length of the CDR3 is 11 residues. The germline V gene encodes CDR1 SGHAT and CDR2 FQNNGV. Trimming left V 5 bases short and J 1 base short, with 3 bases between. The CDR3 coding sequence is TGTGCCAGCAGCCAGTCCTACGAGCAGTACTTC. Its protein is CASSQSYEQYF.

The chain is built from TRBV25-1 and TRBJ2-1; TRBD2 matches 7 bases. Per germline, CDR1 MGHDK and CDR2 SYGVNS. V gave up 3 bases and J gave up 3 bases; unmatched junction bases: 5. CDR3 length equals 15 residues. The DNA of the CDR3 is TGTGCCAGCAGTGATTTGGCGGGGGACTACAATGAGCAGTTCTTC. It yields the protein CASSDLAGDYNEQFF.

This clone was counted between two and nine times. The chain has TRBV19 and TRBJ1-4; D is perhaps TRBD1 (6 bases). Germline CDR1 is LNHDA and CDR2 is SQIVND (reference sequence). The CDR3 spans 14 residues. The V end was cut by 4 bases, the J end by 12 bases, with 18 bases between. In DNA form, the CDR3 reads TGTGCCAGTAGTACGGGGACACAAAGGTCGGAACTGTTTTTT. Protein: CASSTGTQRSELFF. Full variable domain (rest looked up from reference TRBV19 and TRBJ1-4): DGGITQSPKYLFRKEGQNVTLSCEQNLNHDAMYWYRQDPGQGLRLIYYSQIVNDFQKGDIAEGYSVSREKKESFPLTVTSAQKNPTAFYLCASSTGTQRSELFFGSGTQLSVL.

CDR3 amino acids: CSVAGTFGSYEQYF. CDR3 in DNA: TGCAGCGTCGCCGGGACATTCGGCTCCTACGAGCAGTACTTC. V gene TRBV29-1 combines with J gene TRBJ2-7, with D possibly being TRBD1 (6 bases). This CDR3 contains 14 residues. Trimming stripped 6 bases from V and 0 bases from J, with 15 bases between. In germline, CDR1 is SQVTM, CDR2 ANQGSEA.

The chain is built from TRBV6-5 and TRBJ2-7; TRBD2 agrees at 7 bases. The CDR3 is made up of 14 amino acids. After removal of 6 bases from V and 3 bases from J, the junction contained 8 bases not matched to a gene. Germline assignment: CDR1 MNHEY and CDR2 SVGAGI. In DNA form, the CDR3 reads TGTGCCAGCAGGGTCCGGGAGGAAGGCTACGAGCAGTACTTC. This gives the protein CASRVREEGYEQYF.

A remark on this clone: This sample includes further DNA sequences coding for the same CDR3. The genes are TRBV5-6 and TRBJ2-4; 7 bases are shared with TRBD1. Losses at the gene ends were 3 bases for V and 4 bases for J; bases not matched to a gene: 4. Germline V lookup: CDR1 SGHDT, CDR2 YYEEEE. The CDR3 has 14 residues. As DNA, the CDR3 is TGTGCCAGCAGCTACGACAGGGCTAAAAACATTCAGTACTTC. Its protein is CASSYDRAKNIQYF.

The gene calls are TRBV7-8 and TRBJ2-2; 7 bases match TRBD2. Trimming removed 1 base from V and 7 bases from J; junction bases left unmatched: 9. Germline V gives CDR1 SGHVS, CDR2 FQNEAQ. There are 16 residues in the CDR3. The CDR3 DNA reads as TGTGCCAGCAGCTTAGTACGGGGGGTAAATAGCGGGGAGCTGTTTTTT. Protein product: CASSLVRGVNSGELFF.

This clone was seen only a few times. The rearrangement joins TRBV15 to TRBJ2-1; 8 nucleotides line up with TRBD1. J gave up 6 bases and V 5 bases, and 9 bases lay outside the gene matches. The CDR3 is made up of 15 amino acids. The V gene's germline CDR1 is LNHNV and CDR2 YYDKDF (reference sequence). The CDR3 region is CATSDTGTGPNEQFF. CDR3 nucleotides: TGTGCCACCAGCGACACCGGGACAGGTCCCAATGAGCAGTTCTTC.

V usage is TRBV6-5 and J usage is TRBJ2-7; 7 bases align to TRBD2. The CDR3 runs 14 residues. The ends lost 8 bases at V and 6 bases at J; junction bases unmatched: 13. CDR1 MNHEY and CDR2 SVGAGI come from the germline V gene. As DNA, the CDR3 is TGTGCCAGCCGGTCGGGGGGATCCTCGGTCGAGCAGTACTTC. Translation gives CASRSGGSSVEQYF.

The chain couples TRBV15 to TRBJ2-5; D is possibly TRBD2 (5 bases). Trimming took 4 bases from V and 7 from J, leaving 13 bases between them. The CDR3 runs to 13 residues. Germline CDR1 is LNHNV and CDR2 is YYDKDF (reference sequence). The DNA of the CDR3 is TGTGCCACCAGCATCACCCCCGAGGGGACCCAGTACTTC. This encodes CATSITPEGTQYF.

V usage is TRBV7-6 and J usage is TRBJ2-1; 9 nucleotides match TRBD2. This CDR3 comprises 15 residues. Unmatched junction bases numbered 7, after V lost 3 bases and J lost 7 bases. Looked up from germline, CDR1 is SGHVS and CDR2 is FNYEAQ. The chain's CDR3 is CASSFRSSGVNEQFF. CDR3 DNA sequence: TGTGCCAGCAGCTTTCGGTCTAGCGGGGTTAATGAGCAGTTCTTC.

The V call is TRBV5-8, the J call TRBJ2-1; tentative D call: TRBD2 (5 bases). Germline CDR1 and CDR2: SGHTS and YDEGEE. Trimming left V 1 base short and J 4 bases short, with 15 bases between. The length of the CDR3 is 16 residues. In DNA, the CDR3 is TGTGCCAGCAGCTTGTTCGAGGGAACTCCGTACAATGAGCAGTTCTTC. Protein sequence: CASSLFEGTPYNEQFF. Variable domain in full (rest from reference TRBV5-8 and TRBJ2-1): EAGVTQSPTHLIKTRGQQATLRCSPISGHTSVYWYQQALGLGLQFLLWYDEGEERNRGNFPPRFSGRQFPNYSSELNVNALELEDSALYLCASSLFEGTPYNEQFFGPGTRLTVL.

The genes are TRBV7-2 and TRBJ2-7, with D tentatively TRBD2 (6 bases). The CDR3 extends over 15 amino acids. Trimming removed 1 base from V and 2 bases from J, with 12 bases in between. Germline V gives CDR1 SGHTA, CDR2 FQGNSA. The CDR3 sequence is CASSLGGGAPYEQYF. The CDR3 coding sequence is TGTGCCAGCAGCTTAGGAGGCGGGGCCCCCTACGAGCAGTACTTC.

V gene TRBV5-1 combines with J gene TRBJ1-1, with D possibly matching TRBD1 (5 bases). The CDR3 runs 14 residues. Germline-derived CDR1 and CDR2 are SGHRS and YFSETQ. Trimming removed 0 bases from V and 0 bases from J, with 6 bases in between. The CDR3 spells CASSLGTMNTEAFF. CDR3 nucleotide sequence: TGCGCCAGCAGCTTGGGGACAATGAACACTGAAGCTTTCTTT.

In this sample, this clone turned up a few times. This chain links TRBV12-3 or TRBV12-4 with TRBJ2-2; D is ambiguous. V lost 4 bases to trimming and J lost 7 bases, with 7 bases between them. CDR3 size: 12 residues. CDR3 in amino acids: CASSSRVGELFF. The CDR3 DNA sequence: TGTGCCAGCAGTTCACGGGTCGGGGAGCTGTTTTTT.

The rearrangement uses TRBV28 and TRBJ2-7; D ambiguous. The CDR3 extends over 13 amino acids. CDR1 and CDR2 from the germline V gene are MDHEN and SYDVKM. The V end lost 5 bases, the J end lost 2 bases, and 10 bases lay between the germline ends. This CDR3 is CASSPLSPYEQYF. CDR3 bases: TGTGCCAGCAGTCCCCTTAGCCCCTACGAGCAGTACTTC.

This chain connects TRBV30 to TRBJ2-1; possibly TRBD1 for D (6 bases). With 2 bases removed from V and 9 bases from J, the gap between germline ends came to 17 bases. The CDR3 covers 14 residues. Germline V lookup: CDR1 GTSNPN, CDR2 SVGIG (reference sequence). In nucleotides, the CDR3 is TGTGCCTGGAGTACCGGGACATCCCTTAGTGAGCAGTTCTTC. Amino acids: CAWSTGTSLSEQFF.